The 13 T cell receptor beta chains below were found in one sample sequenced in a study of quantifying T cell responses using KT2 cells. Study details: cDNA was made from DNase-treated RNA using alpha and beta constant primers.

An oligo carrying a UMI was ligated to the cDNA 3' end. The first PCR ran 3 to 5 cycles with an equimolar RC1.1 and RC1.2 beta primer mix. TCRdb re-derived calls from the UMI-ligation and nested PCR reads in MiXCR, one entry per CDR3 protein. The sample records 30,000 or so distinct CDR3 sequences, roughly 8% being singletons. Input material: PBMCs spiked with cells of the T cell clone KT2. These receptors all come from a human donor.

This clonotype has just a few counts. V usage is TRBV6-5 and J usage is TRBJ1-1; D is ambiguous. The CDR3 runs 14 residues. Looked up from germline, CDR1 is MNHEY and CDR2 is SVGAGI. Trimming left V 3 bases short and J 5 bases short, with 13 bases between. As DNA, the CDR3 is TGTGCCAGCAGTTATGGTCAAGGTGAAACTGAAGCTTTCTTT. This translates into CASSYGQGETEAFF.

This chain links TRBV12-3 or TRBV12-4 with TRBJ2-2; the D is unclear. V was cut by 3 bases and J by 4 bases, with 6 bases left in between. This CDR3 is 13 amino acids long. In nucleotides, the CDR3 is TGTGCCAGCAGTTTCCTACCCACCGGGGAGCTGTTTTTT. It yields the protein CASSFLPTGELFF.

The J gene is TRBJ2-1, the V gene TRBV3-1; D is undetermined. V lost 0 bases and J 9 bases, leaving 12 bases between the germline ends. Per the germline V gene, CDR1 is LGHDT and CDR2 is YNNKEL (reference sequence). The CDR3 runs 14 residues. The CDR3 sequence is CASSQDPGSAEQFF. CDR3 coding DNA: TGTGCCAGCAGCCAAGATCCTGGATCGGCTGAGCAGTTCTTC.

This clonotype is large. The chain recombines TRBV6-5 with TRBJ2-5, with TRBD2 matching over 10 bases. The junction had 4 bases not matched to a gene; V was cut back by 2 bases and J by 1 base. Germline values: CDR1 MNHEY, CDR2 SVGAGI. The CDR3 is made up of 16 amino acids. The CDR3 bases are TGTGCCAGCAGTTACCCAGAGCGGGAGGGCCAAGAGACCCAGTACTTC. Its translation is CASSYPEREGQETQYF.

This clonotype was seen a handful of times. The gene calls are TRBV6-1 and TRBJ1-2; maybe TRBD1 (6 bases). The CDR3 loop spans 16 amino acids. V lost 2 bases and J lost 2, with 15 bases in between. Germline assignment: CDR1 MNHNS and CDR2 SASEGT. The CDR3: CASSEIIGRGNYGYTF. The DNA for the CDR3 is TGTGCCAGCAGTGAAATTATTGGCAGGGGAAACTATGGCTACACCTTC.

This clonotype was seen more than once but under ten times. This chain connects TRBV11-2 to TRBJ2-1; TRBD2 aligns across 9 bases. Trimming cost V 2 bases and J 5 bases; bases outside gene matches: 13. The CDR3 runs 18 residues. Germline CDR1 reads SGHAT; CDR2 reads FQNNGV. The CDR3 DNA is TGTGCCAGCAGCTTACCCGGTGCGGGACTAGCTAGCCACAATGAGCAGTTCTTC. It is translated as CASSLPGAGLASHNEQFF.

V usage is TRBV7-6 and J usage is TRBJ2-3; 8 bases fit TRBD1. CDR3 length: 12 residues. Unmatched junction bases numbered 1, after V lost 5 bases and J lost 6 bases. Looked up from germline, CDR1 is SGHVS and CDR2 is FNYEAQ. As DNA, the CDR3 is TGTGCCAGCAGCCGGACAGGGGATACGCAGTATTTT. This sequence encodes CASSRTGDTQYF. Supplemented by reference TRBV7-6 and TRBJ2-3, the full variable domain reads GAGVSQSPRYKVTKRGQDVALRCDPISGHVSLYWYRQALGQGPEFLTYFNYEAQQDKSGLPNDRFSAERPEGSISTLTIQRTEQRDSAMYRCASSRTGDTQYFGPGTRLTVL.

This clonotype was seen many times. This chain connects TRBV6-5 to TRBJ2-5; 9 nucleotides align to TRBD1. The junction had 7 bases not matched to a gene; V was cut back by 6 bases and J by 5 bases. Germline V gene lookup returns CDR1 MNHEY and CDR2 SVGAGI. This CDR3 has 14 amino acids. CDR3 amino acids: CASSPGQGTETQYF. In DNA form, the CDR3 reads TGTGCCAGCAGCCCCGGACAGGGGACGGAGACCCAGTACTTC.

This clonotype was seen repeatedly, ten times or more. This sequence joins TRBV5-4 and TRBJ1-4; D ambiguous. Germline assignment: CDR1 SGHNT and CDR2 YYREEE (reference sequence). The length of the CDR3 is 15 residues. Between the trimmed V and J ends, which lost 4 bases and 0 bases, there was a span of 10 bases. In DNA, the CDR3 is TGTGCCAGCAGCCGAGCCACCACAACTAATGAAAAACTGTTTTTT. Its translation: CASSRATTTNEKLFF.

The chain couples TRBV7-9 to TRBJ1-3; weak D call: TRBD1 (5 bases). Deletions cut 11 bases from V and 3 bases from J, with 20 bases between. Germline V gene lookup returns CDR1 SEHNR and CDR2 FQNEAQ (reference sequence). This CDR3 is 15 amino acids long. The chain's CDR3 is CAGKTAHGYGNTIYF. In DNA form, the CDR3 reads TGTGCCGGCAAGACAGCCCACGGGTATGGAAACACCATATATTTT. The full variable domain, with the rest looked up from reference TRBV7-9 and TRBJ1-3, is DTGVSQNPRHKITKRGQNVTFRCDPISEHNRLYWYRQTLGQGPEFLTYFQNEAQLEKSRLLSDRFSAERPKGSFSTLEIQRTEQGDSAMYLCAGKTAHGYGNTIYFGEGSWLTVV.

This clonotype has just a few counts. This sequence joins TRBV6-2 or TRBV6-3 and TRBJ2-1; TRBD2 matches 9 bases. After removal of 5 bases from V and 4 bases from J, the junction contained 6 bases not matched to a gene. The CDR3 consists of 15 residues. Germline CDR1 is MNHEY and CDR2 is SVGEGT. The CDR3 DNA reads TGTGCCAGCAGTATCCCTAGCGGGGCTTACAATGAGCAGTTCTTC. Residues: CASSIPSGAYNEQFF.

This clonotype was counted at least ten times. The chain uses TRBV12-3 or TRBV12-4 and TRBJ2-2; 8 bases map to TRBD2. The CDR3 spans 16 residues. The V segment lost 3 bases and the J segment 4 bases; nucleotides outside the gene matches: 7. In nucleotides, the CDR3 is TGTGCCAGCAGTTTTCGGCCAAGCGGGAGCACCGGGGAGCTGTTTTTT. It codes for CASSFRPSGSTGELFF.

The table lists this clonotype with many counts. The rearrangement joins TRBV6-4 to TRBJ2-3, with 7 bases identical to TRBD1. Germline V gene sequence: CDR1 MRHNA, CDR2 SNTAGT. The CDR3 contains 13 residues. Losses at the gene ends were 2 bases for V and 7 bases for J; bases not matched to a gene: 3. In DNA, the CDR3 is TGTGCCAGCAGTGACGGGGACAGTCATACGCAGTATTTT. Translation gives CASSDGDSHTQYF.